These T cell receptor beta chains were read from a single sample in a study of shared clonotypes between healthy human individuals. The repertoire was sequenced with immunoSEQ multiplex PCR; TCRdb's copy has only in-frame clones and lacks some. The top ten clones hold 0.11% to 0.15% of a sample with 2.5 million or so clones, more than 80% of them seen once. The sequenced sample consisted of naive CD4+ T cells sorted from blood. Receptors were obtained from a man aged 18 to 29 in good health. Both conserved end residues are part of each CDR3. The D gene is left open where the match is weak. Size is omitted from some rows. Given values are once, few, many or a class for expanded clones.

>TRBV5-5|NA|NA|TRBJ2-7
CASSYDRFYEQYF
TGTGCCAGCAGCTATGACAGATTCTACGAGCAGTACTTC
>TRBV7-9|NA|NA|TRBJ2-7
CASRGAEYEQYF
TGTGCCAGCAGGGGGGCCGAATACGAGCAGTACTTC
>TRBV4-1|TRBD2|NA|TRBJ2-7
CASSQGAGVDRYEQYF
TGCGCCAGCAGCCAAGGAGCGGGAGTCGACAGATACGAGCAGTACTTC
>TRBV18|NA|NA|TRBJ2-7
CASSPPAGPQYF
TGTGCCAGCTCACCACCTGCCGGGCCTCAGTACTTC
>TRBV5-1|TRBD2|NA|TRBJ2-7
CASSWTSGRGRYEQYF
TGCGCCAGCAGCTGGACTAGCGGGAGAGGTCGCTACGAGCAGTACTTC
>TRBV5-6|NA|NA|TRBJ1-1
CASSVGVEAFF
TGTGCCAGCAGCGTCGGGGTTGAAGCTTTCTTT
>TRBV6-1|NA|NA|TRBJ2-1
CASRPEGVHNEQFF
TGTGCCAGCAGACCTGAGGGAGTGCACAATGAGCAGTTCTTC
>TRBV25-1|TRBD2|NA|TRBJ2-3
CASSELTSGFTDTQYF
TGTGCCAGCAGTGAATTGACTAGCGGATTCACAGATACGCAGTATTTT
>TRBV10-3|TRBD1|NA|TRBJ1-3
CAIGTRTGDGNTIYF
TGTGCCATCGGTACGCGGACAGGGGACGGAAACACCATATATTTT
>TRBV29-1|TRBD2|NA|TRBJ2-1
CSGRRGGSFHEQFF
TGCAGCGGACGCCGCGGCGGGAGTTTCCATGAGCAGTTCTTC
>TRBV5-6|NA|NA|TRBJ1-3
CASIQGPSGNTIYF
TGTGCCAGCATACAGGGTCCCTCTGGAAACACCATATATTTT
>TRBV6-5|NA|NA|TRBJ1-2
CASSYREINYGYTF
TGTGCCAGCAGTTACCGGGAGATCAATTATGGCTACACCTTC
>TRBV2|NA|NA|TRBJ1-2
CASSGPGYGYTF
TGTGCCAGCAGTGGCCCGGGCTATGGCTACACCTTC
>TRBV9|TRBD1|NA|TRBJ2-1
CASSVRDRVFDEQFF
TGTGCCAGCAGCGTCCGGGACAGGGTATTCGATGAGCAGTTCTTC
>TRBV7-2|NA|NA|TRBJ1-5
CASSLGVSNQPQHF
TGTGCCAGCAGCTTAGGTGTTAGCAATCAGCCCCAGCATTTT
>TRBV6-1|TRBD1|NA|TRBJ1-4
CASSARTGGVEKLFF
TGTGCCAGCAGTGCCCGGACAGGGGGCGTTGAAAAACTGTTTTTT
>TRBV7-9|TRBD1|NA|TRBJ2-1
CASSLGDRAYNEQFF
TGTGCCAGCAGCTTAGGGGACAGGGCGTACAATGAGCAGTTCTTC
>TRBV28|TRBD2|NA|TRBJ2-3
CASSLGLAGSTDTQYF
TGTGCCAGCAGTTTAGGACTAGCGGGTAGCACAGATACGCAGTATTTT
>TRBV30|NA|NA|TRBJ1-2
CAWSEATGYGYTF
TGTGCCTGGAGTGAGGCAACAGGCTATGGCTACACCTTC
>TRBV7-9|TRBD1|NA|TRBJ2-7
CASSLVLRGTGAIYEQYF
TGTGCCAGCAGTTTAGTGCTCCGAGGGACAGGGGCCATCTACGAGCAGTACTTC
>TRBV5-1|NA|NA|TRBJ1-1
CASSRGGGSNTEAFF
TGCGCCAGCAGTCGGGGAGGGGGTAGCAACACTGAAGCTTTCTTT
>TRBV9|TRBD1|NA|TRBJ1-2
CASSEGQGSYYGYTF
TGTGCCAGCAGCGAGGGACAGGGATCTTACTATGGCTACACCTTC
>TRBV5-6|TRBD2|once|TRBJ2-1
CASSFPSGSFDEQFF
TGTGCCAGCAGCTTTCCTAGCGGGTCATTCGATGAGCAGTTCTTC
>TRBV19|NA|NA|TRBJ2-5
CASSRLGEETQYF
TGTGCCAGTAGCAGACTAGGGGAAGAGACCCAGTACTTC
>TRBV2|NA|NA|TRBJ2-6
CASVRDSGANVLTF
TGTGCCAGCGTTCGGGACTCTGGGGCCAACGTCCTGACTTTC
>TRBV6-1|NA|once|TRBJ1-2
CASSEEGGVATIYGYTF
TGTGCCAGCAGTGAAGAAGGAGGGGTGGCGACTATTTATGGCTACACCTTC
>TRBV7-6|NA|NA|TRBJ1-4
CASSLDPLVNEKLFF
TGTGCCAGCAGCTTAGATCCCTTGGTCAATGAAAAACTGTTTTTT
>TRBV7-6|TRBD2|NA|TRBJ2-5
CASSLALLAGGQETQYF
TGTGCCAGCAGCTTAGCGTTACTAGCGGGGGGTCAAGAGACCCAGTACTTC
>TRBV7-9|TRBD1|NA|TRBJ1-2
CASSLDRVDYGYTF
TGTGCCAGCAGCCTTGACAGGGTGGACTATGGCTACACCTTC
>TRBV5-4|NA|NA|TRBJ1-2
CASSSGGEAYGYTF
TGTGCCAGCAGCTCCGGCGGGGAGGCCTATGGCTACACCTTC
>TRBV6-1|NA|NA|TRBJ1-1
CASSEAGITEAFF
TGTGCCAGCAGTGAAGCCGGAATCACTGAAGCTTTCTTT
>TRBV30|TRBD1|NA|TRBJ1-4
CAWATGGKEKLFF
TGTGCCTGGGCAACAGGGGGCAAGGAAAAACTGTTTTTT
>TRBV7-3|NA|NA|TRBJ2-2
CASSPRVGELFF
TGTGCCAGCAGTCCCCGGGTCGGGGAGCTGTTTTTT
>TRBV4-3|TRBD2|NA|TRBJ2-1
CASSRRLAESSYNEQFF
TGCGCCAGCAGCCGCCGACTAGCGGAGAGCTCCTACAATGAGCAGTTCTTC